This TCR beta chain comes out of a study of shared clonotypes between healthy human individuals. The CDR3 spans 17 residues. Per germline, CDR1 SNHLY and CDR2 FYNNEI. V lost 6 bases to trimming and J lost 4 bases; unmatched junction nucleotides: 17. Profiled with immunoSEQ multiplex PCR; TCRdb holds only in-frame clones, not every one. This table has about 1 million clones, around 74% appearing once. The receptor comes from a man aged 18 to 30 in good health. This chain joins TRBV2 and TRBJ2-5; 7 bases agree with TRBD1. Sequencing was carried out using memory CD4+ T cells sorted from blood. As for subset: CD45RA-negative fraction. DNA for the CDR3: TGTGCCAGCAGCGAGCAGCTCCGACAGGGTAGAGGAGAGACCCAGTACTTC. This translates into CASSEQLRQGRGETQYF.